The clone carrying this T cell receptor beta chain was seen ten or more times. The data belong to a study of identical twins. Germline lookup yields CDR1 DFQATT and CDR2 SNEGSKA (reference sequence). J lost 1 base, V lost 6 bases, and 8 bases had no gene match. CDR3 length equals 15 residues. TCRdb redid the calling of the 5' RACE reads with MiXCR, one entry per CDR3 protein. The table records hundreds of thousands of distinct CDR3 sequences, over 8.5% of them present only once. These sequences were also reported in another study, on yellow fever vaccine responses in identical twins.

The J gene is TRBJ2-2, the V gene TRBV20-1; 7 nucleotides line up with TRBD1. This sequence was found in a young woman in good health. What was sequenced was PBMCs. For the CDR3, the DNA is TGCAGTGCCAGACAGGGCTCCCTGAACACCGGGGAGCTGTTTTTT. This codes for CSARQGSLNTGELFF.